The 5 T cell receptor beta chains listed next were all sequenced from one sample in a study of shared clonotypes between healthy human individuals (TCRdb year 2020). Library creation used the immunoSEQ multiplex PCR assay. The source is immuneACCESS, and TCRdb retained only in-frame sequences with V and J called. Part of the clones is not carried over; for the studies checked, unresolved V genes explain less than half of this, and the remainder is unexplained. In all, the sample holds 950,000 to 1,300,000 clones, and approximately 68% of those were seen once. The top ten clonotypes cover approximately 1.5% of the sample. Sample: memory CD4+ T cells sorted from blood. Sample cell subset or site, as interpreted from the label and publication: CD45RA-negative fraction. Source of these receptors: a young man in good health.

The chain employs TRBV13 and TRBJ2-7, with 9 positions matching TRBD1. Germline values: CDR1 PRHDT, CDR2 FYEKMQ (reference sequence). Trimming cost V 4 bases and J 3 bases; bases outside gene matches: 7. CDR3 size: 15 residues. The DNA for the CDR3 is TGTGCCAGCAGCTCTAGGGGGACAGGGATCTACGAGCAGTACTTC. This codes for CASSSRGTGIYEQYF.

This chain connects TRBV4-1 to TRBJ2-7, with 10 bases matching TRBD1. Trimming cost V 1 base and J 2 bases; bases outside gene matches: 2. The CDR3 totals 15 residues. CDR1 and CDR2 (germline): MGHRA, YSYEKL. The CDR3 bases are TGCGCCAGCAGCCAAGGGACAGGGGGGACCTACGAGCAGTACTTC. Translated, it gives CASSQGTGGTYEQYF.

Remarks on this clone: A read error may produce the germline difference seen at one junction end. Other DNA sequences in this specimen translate into the identical CDR3. The chain combines TRBV4-1 with TRBJ1-2; D unclear. CDR1 and CDR2 from the germline V gene are MGHRA and YSYEKL. This CDR3 is 12 amino acids long. CDR3 region: CASSQELAGIYF. DNA for the CDR3: TGCGCTAGCAGCCAAGAGTTAGCGGGCATCTACTTC.

The chain combines TRBV2 with TRBJ1-4; D might be TRBD1 (5 bases). This CDR3 has 17 amino acids. Germline CDR1 is SNHLY and CDR2 is FYNNEI. V was clipped by 6 bases and J by 7 bases, with 24 bases between them. CDR3 coding DNA: TGTGCCAGCAGCCTCACGCCCCCCGGGGCCGGGAGTGAAAAACTGTTTTTT. Protein sequence: CASSLTPPGAGSEKLFF.

The J gene is TRBJ2-5, the V gene TRBV2; D unclear. The germline CDR1 and CDR2 sequences are SNHLY and FYNNEI. This CDR3 spans 15 amino acids. The V gene lost 5 bases and the J gene lost 1 base, with 14 bases spanning the gap. CDR3 residues: CASSPNGAFQETQYF. In nucleotides, the CDR3 is TGTGCCAGCAGTCCTAACGGAGCCTTCCAAGAGACCCAGTACTTC.